These 15 T cell receptor beta chains share one sample of origin, sequenced in a study of early T cells in non-severe SARS-CoV-2 infection. TCRdb fed the 5' RACE reads into MiXCR, producing one record per CDR3 protein. The table shows more than 55,000 distinct CDR3 sequences, with more than 3.5% occurring only once. The sequencing here drew on whole blood, taken at baseline. The receptors here all came from an adult who was a healthcare worker with PCR-confirmed SARS-CoV-2 infection or an uninfected control (not recorded which). The donor label of this sample is uncertain.

In its sample, this clonotype was seen many times. The chain has TRBV20-1 and TRBJ2-1; 8 bases fit TRBD2. This CDR3 region has 16 residues. V was pared by 0 bases and J by 0 bases, with 4 bases of the junction left unmatched. The germline CDR1 and CDR2 sequences are DFQATT and SNEGSKA (reference sequence). CDR3 nucleotide sequence: TGCAGTGCTAGAGATCCGGGGGGGTACTCCTACAATGAGCAGTTCTTC. Its translation: CSARDPGGYSYNEQFF.

The rearrangement uses TRBV11-2 and TRBJ2-2, with TRBD1 identical over 10 bases. This CDR3 comprises 16 residues. The germline V gene has CDR1 SGHAT and CDR2 FQNNGV. The junction had 3 bases not matched to a gene; V was cut back by 1 base and J by 4 bases. CDR3 protein: CASSLAGTGATGELFF. The DNA for the CDR3 is TGTGCCAGCAGCTTAGCCGGGACAGGGGCCACCGGGGAGCTGTTTTTT.

As concerns this clonotype: A much larger clone sits a single nucleotide away, making a read error possible. This rearrangement joins TRBV12-3 or TRBV12-4 to TRBJ2-7; TRBD2 aligns across 8 bases. The CDR3 contains 12 residues. V lost 7 bases, J lost 9 bases, and 8 bases stayed unmatched. The CDR3 is CASTGTRDGQYF. The DNA of the CDR3 is TGTGCCAGCACCGGGACTAGGGACGGGCAGTACTTC.

This clonotype was detected a few times. V usage is TRBV2 and J usage is TRBJ1-5; unclear D gene. Germline CDR1 SNHLY, CDR2 FYNNEI. This CDR3 comprises 12 residues. Trimming removed 5 bases at V and 4 bases at J, with 6 bases between. The CDR3 region has the DNA TGTGCCAGCAGTCTTACTAATCAGCCCCAGCATTTT. Its translation is CASSLTNQPQHF.

This clonotype was observed at least ten times. The chain links TRBV28 to TRBJ1-2; D remains ambiguous. The germline V gene encodes CDR1 MDHEN and CDR2 SYDVKM. Trimming left V 7 bases short and J 6 bases short, with 9 bases between. The CDR3 sequence is 11 residues long. CDR3 in DNA: TGTGCCAGCACCACGACCCATGGCTACACCTTC. Translated: CASTTTHGYTF.

This clonotype was seen ten or more times. The chain has TRBV19 and TRBJ2-1; 8 bases align to TRBD1. This CDR3 has 12 amino acids. V was clipped by 6 bases and J by 7 bases; unmatched bases: 2. The germline V gene has CDR1 LNHDA and CDR2 SQIVND (reference sequence). CDR3 coding DNA: TGTGCCAGTAGGACAGGGGTGAATGAGCAGTTCTTC. This gives the protein CASRTGVNEQFF. Supplemented by reference TRBV19 and TRBJ2-1, the full variable domain reads DGGITQSPKYLFRKEGQNVTLSCEQNLNHDAMYWYRQDPGQGLRLIYYSQIVNDFQKGDIAEGYSVSREKKESFPLTVTSAQKNPTAFYLCASRTGVNEQFFGPGTRLTVL.

This clonotype was picked up many times. The chain combines TRBV5-4 with TRBJ1-5, with unresolved D. V was trimmed by 0 bases and J by 4 bases, leaving 5 bases between them. The CDR3 contains 13 residues. Germline CDR1 reads SGHNT; CDR2 reads YYREEE (reference sequence). This CDR3 reads CASSLEMNQPQHF. The CDR3 DNA is TGTGCCAGCAGCTTGGAGATGAATCAGCCCCAGCATTTT.

This clonotype was detected many times. The CDR3 is CASSAGQSWEKLFF. Written as DNA, the CDR3 is TGTGCCAGCAGCGCCGGACAGAGTTGGGAAAAACTGTTTTTT. V usage is TRBV5-5 and J usage is TRBJ1-4, with TRBD1 as a possible D gene (6 bases). From germline, CDR1 is SGHKS and CDR2 YYEKEE (reference sequence). This CDR3 has 14 residues. V lost 4 bases to trimming and J lost 8 bases, with 15 bases between them.

This clonotype came up once. The chain uses TRBV15 and TRBJ1-5, with D possibly TRBD1 on 5 matching bases. Looked up from germline, CDR1 is LNHNV and CDR2 is YYDKDF (reference sequence). V lost 5 bases and J 6 bases, leaving 14 bases between the germline ends. The CDR3 contains 14 residues. DNA for the CDR3: TGTGCCACCAGCCCGGGCAGGGAACGTCAGCCCCAGCATTTT. Its protein is CATSPGRERQPQHF.

In this sample, this clonotype turned up a few times. The rearrangement uses TRBV30 and TRBJ2-5; D uncertain. Germline V CDR1 and CDR2: GTSNPN, SVGIG (reference sequence). Trimming shortened V by 0 bases and J by 2 bases, and 7 bases separated the two germline ends. The CDR3 has 13 amino acids. The CDR3 nucleotides are TGTGCCTGGAGTGTTGGTCTACAAGAGACCCAGTACTTC. Protein sequence: CAWSVGLQETQYF.

The table lists this clonotype with many counts. The gene calls are TRBV25-1 and TRBJ1-6, with 8 bases that match TRBD1. The ends lost 3 bases at V and 9 bases at J; junction bases unmatched: 7. This CDR3 is built from 15 residues. Germline V gene sequence: CDR1 MGHDK, CDR2 SYGVNS. The CDR3 loop reads CASSEIGQGTSPLHF. The CDR3 DNA reads TGTGCCAGCAGTGAGATAGGACAGGGAACTTCACCCCTCCACTTT.

This clonotype was observed a handful of times. The genes are TRBV19 and TRBJ1-5; 11 bases fit TRBD1. This CDR3 is built from 17 residues. V gave up 6 bases and J gave up 1 base; unmatched junction bases: 8. Looked up from germline, CDR1 is LNHDA and CDR2 is SQIVND (reference sequence). Here the CDR3 reads CASRGQGGRRSNQPQHF. CDR3 nucleotides: TGTGCCAGTAGGGGACAGGGGGGTCGTAGGAGCAATCAGCCCCAGCATTTT.

This clonotype was recorded a few times. This sequence joins TRBV5-5 and TRBJ1-2, with D tentatively TRBD1 (5 bases). The germline CDR1 and CDR2 sequences are SGHKS and YYEKEE (reference sequence). CDR3 length: 15 amino acids. Trimming stripped 5 bases from V and 4 bases from J, with 18 bases between. The CDR3 reads CASRQDGAALYGYTF. The CDR3 DNA follows: TGTGCCAGCAGACAAGATGGGGCAGCTCTCTATGGCTACACCTTC.

Ten or more counts support this clonotype. V and J are TRBV7-9 and TRBJ1-6; D gene unclear. Per the germline V gene, CDR1 is SEHNR and CDR2 is FQNEAQ (reference sequence). The CDR3 has 13 amino acids. The V gene lost 5 bases and the J gene lost 7 bases, with 9 bases spanning the gap. In DNA, the CDR3 is TGTGCCAGCAGCCCCCAGGAGAATTCACCCCTCCACTTT. This encodes CASSPQENSPLHF.

This clonotype was counted ten times or more. This rearrangement joins TRBV20-1 to TRBJ2-1; 10 nucleotides line up with TRBD2. There are 15 residues in the CDR3. CDR1 is DFQATT, CDR2 SNEGSKA, per germline (reference sequence). V dropped 3 bases and J dropped 9; count of bases not matched to a gene: 11. CDR3 sequence reads: CSASFHRLAGVEQFF. The CDR3 DNA follows: TGCAGTGCTAGTTTTCATCGCCTAGCGGGGGTTGAGCAGTTCTTC.